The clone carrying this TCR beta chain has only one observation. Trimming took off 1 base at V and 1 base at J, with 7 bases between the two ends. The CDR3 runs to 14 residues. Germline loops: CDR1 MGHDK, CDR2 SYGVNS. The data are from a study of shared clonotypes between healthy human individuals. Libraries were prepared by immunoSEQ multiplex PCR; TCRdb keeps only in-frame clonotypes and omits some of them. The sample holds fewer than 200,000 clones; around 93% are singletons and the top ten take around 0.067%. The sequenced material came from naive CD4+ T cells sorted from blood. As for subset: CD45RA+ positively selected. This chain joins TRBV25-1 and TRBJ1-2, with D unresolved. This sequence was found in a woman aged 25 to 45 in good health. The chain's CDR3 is CASSESTVNYGYTF. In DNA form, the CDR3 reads TGTGCCAGCAGTGAATCAACAGTTAACTATGGCTACACCTTC.